This T cell receptor beta chain was recorded in a study of cytomegalovirus exposure and HLA in healthy donors. It was with 60 Vbeta and 13 Jbeta primers that the PCR ran. Data came from immunoSEQ multiplex PCR; TCRdb stores just in-frame clones and leaves some out. This table has about 180,000 clones, 70% to 80% appearing once. The study, taken as a whole, reports: Later, TCR association rates were found to vary by HLA locus, highest for DRB1 and lowest for HLA-C.

About this clone: Its cognate antigen is unknown.

The sequence derives from a man aged 55 to 70 in good health and CMV-seronegative. The sequencing sample was made of PBMCs.

CDR3 sequence: CAIRGTGGTEAFF. Written as DNA, the CDR3 is TGTGCCATCAGGGGGACAGGGGGCACTGAAGCTTTCTTT. This rearrangement joins TRBV10-3 to TRBJ1-1, with 11 bases matching TRBD1. Germline V gene sequence: CDR1 ENHRY, CDR2 SYGVKD. CDR3 length equals 13 residues. V shed 6 bases and J 4 bases; nucleotides not matched to a gene: 1.